This T cell receptor (beta chain) originates from a study of early T cells in non-severe SARS-CoV-2 infection. The CDR3 consists of 14 residues. Trimming removed 6 bases from V and 1 base from J, with 12 bases in between. Germline V CDR1 and CDR2: LNHDA, SQIVND (reference sequence). Study outcomes and limitations: VDJdb matches were skewed toward anti-spike CD8 T cell responses.

A note on this clonotype: Its matching antigen is unknown.

Tagging with unique molecular identifiers was applied to individual cDNA molecules. TCRdb recomputed calls from the 5' RACE reads with MiXCR, one row per CDR3 protein. The table has tens of thousands of distinct CDR3 sequences, over 13% seen once. The chain couples TRBV19 to TRBJ2-5; D unclear. This TCR came from an adult who was a healthcare worker with PCR-confirmed SARS-CoV-2 infection or an uninfected control (not recorded which). What was sequenced was whole blood. The DNA of the CDR3 is TGTGCCAGTAGAGAACCGGGCCGCCAAGAGACCCAGTACTTC. Its translation: CASREPGRQETQYF.